This TCR beta chain was identified in a study of blood T cells in healthy people across ages. The CDR3 loop spans 15 amino acids. Germline V gene lookup returns CDR1 LGHDT and CDR2 YNNKEL (reference sequence). The V end was cut by 0 bases, the J end by 4 bases, with 12 bases between. A J-beta primer mix and a sample-barcoded 5' primer were used in a second PCR of about 6 to 12 cycles. TCRdb ran MiXCR on the 5' RACE reads and lists one entry per CDR3 protein. The table includes 1.5 million to 1.8 million distinct CDR3 sequences, roughly 43% detected once. Every sample had a minimum of 6.5 million PBMCs isolated.

The V call is TRBV3-1, the J call TRBJ1-2; D remains ambiguous. This receptor was identified in a woman younger than 30 in good health. The sequenced sample was blood. CDR3 region: CASSQDEGEGYGYTF. CDR3 sequence (DNA): TGTGCCAGCAGCCAAGATGAAGGAGAAGGCTATGGCTACACCTTC.